The 32 T cell receptor beta chains below all came from one sample that was sequenced in a study of Graves' ophthalmopathy and Graves' hyperthyroidism. Researchers took RNA transcripts and amplified TCR beta CDR3 regions from them. An initial RT-PCR round employing HTBI primers preceded a second-round multiplex PCR. TCRdb processed the multiplex PCR reads anew with MiXCR; each CDR3 protein has one entry. The sample contains 200,000 to 250,000 distinct CDR3 sequences, under 25% of which appear only once. Specimen: peripheral blood. The receptor set was obtained from a woman between 45 and 60 years old with Graves' ophthalmopathy.

This clonotype was counted at least ten times. This chain joins TRBV12-3 or TRBV12-4 and TRBJ1-1; no clear D gene. CDR3 length: 13 amino acids. V was trimmed by 1 base and J by 4 bases, leaving 7 bases between them. The CDR3 DNA reads TGTGCCAGCAGTTTAGTGGTGTTCACTGAAGCTTTCTTT. Its translation: CASSLVVFTEAFF.

V gene TRBV30 combines with J gene TRBJ1-1, with TRBD1 as a possible D gene (5 bases). This CDR3 is built from 11 residues. CDR1 and CDR2 (germline): GTSNPN, SVGIG (reference sequence). V lost 0 bases and J 6 bases, leaving 5 bases between the germline ends. The CDR3 DNA is TGTGCCTGGAGTGTGACAGCTGAAGCTTTCTTT. Protein sequence: CAWSVTAEAFF.

The chain carries TRBV11-2 and TRBJ1-3; perhaps TRBD1 as D (6 bases). Germline V gene sequence: CDR1 SGHAT, CDR2 FQNNGV. The V end lost 5 bases, the J end lost 5 bases, and 16 bases lay between the germline ends. This CDR3 has 15 residues. The CDR3 region has the DNA TGTGCCAGCAGCCTAGGAGGACAGACCAGAAACACCATATATTTT. Its translation: CASSLGGQTRNTIYF.

V usage is TRBV6-1 and J usage is TRBJ2-5; TRBD1 matches 9 bases. J was trimmed by 5 bases and V by 5 bases; bases with no gene match: 9. The CDR3 length is 15 residues. From germline, CDR1 is MNHNS and CDR2 SASEGT. In DNA, the CDR3 is TGTGCCAGCAGTAGATCCGGGACAGGGAGGGAGACCCAGTACTTC. It codes for CASSRSGTGRETQYF.

This clonotype came up many times. The CDR3 DNA follows: TGTGCCAGCTCCAGAACTCCTTCTAACTATGGCTACACCTTC. Translated: CASSRTPSNYGYTF. The chain carries TRBV4-2 and TRBJ1-2; unclear D gene. V was clipped by 8 bases and J by 0 bases, with 13 bases between them. The CDR3 totals 14 residues. The germline V gene encodes CDR1 LGHNA and CDR2 YNFKEQ.

Comments on this clonotype: Since a much larger clone is just one base distant, this may be a read error. The chain has TRBV7-9 and TRBJ1-2; tentative D call: TRBD1 (5 bases). V lost 3 bases to trimming and J lost 6 bases, with 11 bases between them. This CDR3 spans 13 amino acids. The germline V gene has CDR1 SEHNR and CDR2 FQNEAQ (reference sequence). CDR3 nucleotide sequence: TGTGCCAGCAGCTTTACATGGGGGAATGGCTACACCTTC. Translated, it gives CASSFTWGNGYTF.

The V call is TRBV18, the J call TRBJ2-6; TRBD1 might be the D (6 bases). The CDR3 has 16 residues. Per germline, CDR1 KGHSH and CDR2 LQKENI. Trimming removed 4 bases from V and 1 base from J, with 11 bases in between. The CDR3 reads CASSQQGKSGANVLTF. CDR3 nucleotides: TGTGCCAGCTCACAACAGGGAAAGTCTGGGGCCAACGTCCTGACTTTC.

This clonotype was counted ten times or more. This chain joins TRBV6-5 and TRBJ1-1; D not certain. V was pared by 2 bases and J by 5 bases, with 9 bases between. CDR1 and CDR2 (germline): MNHEY, SVGAGI. CDR3 size: 13 residues. This CDR3 reads CASSYTAGTEAFF. CDR3 in DNA: TGTGCCAGCAGTTACACGGCGGGGACTGAAGCTTTCTTT.

This clonotype has a count of ten or more. V is TRBV3-1 and J is TRBJ1-1; D not certain. This CDR3 region has 12 residues. V lost 2 bases and J 7 bases, leaving 8 bases between the germline ends. CDR1 is LGHDT, CDR2 YNNKEL, per germline (reference sequence). The CDR3 DNA reads as TGTGCCAGCAGCCAACTGCGGAGTGAAGCTTTCTTT. Translation gives CASSQLRSEAFF.

This clonotype was seen at least ten times. This rearrangement joins TRBV20-1 to TRBJ2-7; TRBD1 matches 10 bases. CDR3 length equals 14 residues. CDR1 and CDR2 (germline): DFQATT, SNEGSKA (reference sequence). V shed 2 bases and J 3 bases; nucleotides not matched to a gene: 4. The CDR3 sequence is CSARRQGAGYEQYF. The CDR3 nucleotides are TGCAGTGCTAGACGACAGGGGGCGGGCTACGAGCAGTACTTC.

This clonotype came up many times. The rearrangement uses TRBV20-1 and TRBJ2-7; possibly TRBD2 for D (5 bases). The CDR3 consists of 14 residues. The germline V and J ends were trimmed by 0 bases and 1 base, with 10 bases remaining between them. Germline V lookup: CDR1 DFQATT, CDR2 SNEGSKA (reference sequence). In DNA, the CDR3 is TGCAGTGCTAGAGATGAGGGCCGGTCCTACGAGCAGTACTTC. Translated: CSARDEGRSYEQYF.

As for this clonotype: This clone may be a read error of a much larger clone one base away. The V and J genes are TRBV30 and TRBJ1-2, with a possible D match to TRBD1 (5 bases). The CDR3 contains 13 residues. The germline CDR1 and CDR2 sequences are GTSNPN and SVGIG (reference sequence). The CDR3 is CARSSTEYYGYTF. In DNA, the CDR3 is TGTGCCAGGAGTTCGACAGAATACTATGGCTACACCTTC.

Notes on this clonotype: This sequence may be a read error, since a much larger clone differs from it by one base. The chain has TRBV28 and TRBJ1-1, with TRBD1 matching over 9 bases. The CDR3 is made up of 16 amino acids. Per the germline V gene, CDR1 is MDHEN and CDR2 is SYDVKM. Losses at the gene ends were 6 bases for V and 1 base for J; bases not matched to a gene: 9. The CDR3 coding sequence is TGTGCCAGCAGACCGGGACAGGGCGGGACGAACACTGAAGCTTTCTTT. Its translation: CASRPGQGGTNTEAFF.

The CDR3 sequence: CASSGASGGGGYTF. The DNA of the CDR3 is TGTGCCAGCTCGGGGGCCTCCGGCGGAGGCGGCTACACCTTC. The chain employs TRBV18 and TRBJ1-2; D may be TRBD1 (6 bases). CDR1 and CDR2 from the germline V gene are KGHSH and LQKENI. The CDR3 runs to 14 residues. The V end was cut by 6 bases, the J end by 8 bases, with 19 bases between.

This clonotype occurred many times. This chain joins TRBV7-2 and TRBJ1-6; no clear D gene. In germline, CDR1 is SGHTA, CDR2 FQGNSA. The CDR3 has 18 residues. The V gene lost 6 bases and the J gene lost 10 bases, with 28 bases spanning the gap. The DNA of the CDR3 is TGTGCCAGCAGTAAAAACCCAGGACTCGAATCCTTTGGATCACCCCTCCACTTT. It yields the protein CASSKNPGLESFGSPLHF.

This clonotype was observed a handful of times. The rearrangement uses TRBV20-1 and TRBJ2-2; D possibly corresponds to TRBD1 (6 bases). The CDR3 totals 12 residues. CDR1 and CDR2 from the germline V gene are DFQATT and SNEGSKA (reference sequence). Trimming cost V 6 bases and J 6 bases, with 11 bases left between them. The CDR3 DNA sequence: TGCAGTGCGCTCTGGGGGCCCGGGGAGCTGTTTTTT. Protein product: CSALWGPGELFF.

This clonotype was found many times. The chain uses TRBV12-3 or TRBV12-4 and TRBJ1-2; tentative D call: TRBD1 (6 bases). V was shortened by 6 bases and J by 7 bases, with 15 bases between the two germline ends. This CDR3 is built from 13 residues. In DNA form, the CDR3 reads TGTGCCAGCAGCTATGGGGGGCTAGGTGGCTACACCTTC. Translation gives CASSYGGLGGYTF.

V usage is TRBV2 and J usage is TRBJ2-7, with 10 bases lining up with TRBD2. The CDR3 extends over 15 amino acids. Germline loops: CDR1 SNHLY, CDR2 FYNNEI. J gave up 2 bases and V 4 bases, and 5 bases lay outside the gene matches. CDR3 in amino acids: CASSVISGGAYEQYF. CDR3 bases: TGTGCCAGCAGTGTTATAAGCGGGGGGGCCTACGAGCAGTACTTC.

To note about this clonotype: This sequence may be a read error, since a much larger clone differs from it by one base. The chain joins TRBV7-8 to TRBJ1-5; no clear D. From germline, CDR1 is SGHVS and CDR2 FQNEAQ. CDR3 length equals 15 residues. The CDR3 spells CVSSLMTHSNQPQHF. In nucleotides, the CDR3 is TGTGTCAGCAGCTTAATGACCCATAGCAATCAGCCCCAGCATTTT. Complete variable domain (other parts from reference TRBV7-8 and TRBJ1-5): GAGVSQSPRYKVAKRGQDVALRCDPISGHVSLFWYQQALGQGPEFLTYFQNEAQLDKSGLPSDRFFAERPEGSVSTLKIQRTQQEDSAVYLCVSSLMTHSNQPQHFGDGTRLSIL.

About this clonotype: This could be a read error, since a much larger clone is one nucleotide away. The V call is TRBV3-1, the J call TRBJ2-5; D unresolved. Germline values: CDR1 LGHDT, CDR2 YNNKEL (reference sequence). The CDR3 spans 14 residues. The CDR3 protein is CDSTQVSQRETQYF. DNA of the CDR3: TGTGACAGTACCCAGGTCTCCCAGCGAGAGACCCAGTACTTC.

The table lists this clonotype with a count of one. V and J are TRBV20-1 and TRBJ1-6; D is unresolved. The length of the CDR3 is 13 residues. Germline CDR1 and CDR2: DFQATT and SNEGSKA (reference sequence). V was trimmed by 3 bases and J by 6 bases, leaving 9 bases between them. For the CDR3, the DNA is TGCAGTGCTAGGCCAGTACTTAATTCACCCCTCCACTTT. It codes for CSARPVLNSPLHF.

In nucleotides, the CDR3 is TGTGCCAGCAGCTTAGATCCGGTCCATGAGCAGTTCTTC. This encodes CASSLDPVHEQFF. This chain connects TRBV11-3 to TRBJ2-1, with D unclear. The germline gives CDR1 SGHNT, CDR2 YENEEA. CDR3 length: 13 amino acids. Trimming removed 0 bases at V and 8 bases at J, with 8 bases between.

This clonotype was recorded at least ten times. The chain is built from TRBV11-2 and TRBJ2-7, with a tentative D call TRBD2 (5 bases). The CDR3 runs to 12 residues. Germline lookup yields CDR1 SGHAT and CDR2 FQNNGV. V was trimmed by 4 bases and J by 6 bases, leaving 10 bases between them. The CDR3: CASSSTSFEQYF. Written as DNA, the CDR3 is TGTGCCAGCAGCTCAACTAGTTTCGAGCAGTACTTC.

Many counts were recorded for this clonotype. This chain links TRBV6-1 with TRBJ1-5; D is unresolved. Trimming took off 2 bases at V and 8 bases at J, with 7 bases between the two ends. This CDR3 is 12 amino acids long. Germline V gene data show CDR1 as MNHNS and CDR2 as SASEGT. The CDR3 region is CASSELDEPQHF. The DNA of the CDR3 is TGTGCCAGCAGTGAATTAGACGAGCCCCAGCATTTT.

This clonotype was found many times. The chain joins TRBV6-1 to TRBJ1-5, with D perhaps TRBD1 (6 bases). Germline CDR1 MNHNS, CDR2 SASEGT. The V end lost 4 bases, the J end lost 6 bases, and 13 bases lay between the germline ends. This CDR3 has 14 amino acids. CDR3 sequence reads: CASSAYRVGQPQHF. DNA of the CDR3: TGTGCCAGCAGTGCCTACAGGGTGGGTCAGCCCCAGCATTTT.

This rearrangement joins TRBV12-3 or TRBV12-4 to TRBJ1-3; D unclear. Trimming pared 2 bases from V and 2 bases from J, leaving 7 bases between. The CDR3 is 14 amino acids. The DNA for the CDR3 is TGTGCCAGCAGTTTAAAGCAGGCTGGAAACACCATATATTTT. Its protein product is CASSLKQAGNTIYF.

The chain has TRBV7-9 and TRBJ1-5, with a possible D match to TRBD1 (5 bases). Trimming left V 4 bases short and J 7 bases short, with 11 bases between. This CDR3 is built from 13 residues. Germline CDR1 and CDR2: SEHNR and FQNEAQ (reference sequence). The DNA for the CDR3 is TGTGCCAGCAGCTCTGGGACTATCCAGCCCCAGCATTTT. Translated: CASSSGTIQPQHF.

CDR3 sequence (DNA): TGTGCCAGCAGCCAAGCGGGGGGGACCTCACCCCTCCACTTT. This encodes CASSQAGGTSPLHF. The gene calls are TRBV3-1 and TRBJ1-6, with a possible D match to TRBD1 (5 bases). Germline V lookup: CDR1 LGHDT, CDR2 YNNKEL (reference sequence). The CDR3 length is 14 residues. Trimming took off 1 base at V and 10 bases at J, with 11 bases between the two ends. Complete variable domain (other parts from reference TRBV3-1 and TRBJ1-6): DTAVSQTPKYLVTQMGNDKSIKCEQNLGHDTMYWYKQDSKKFLKIMFSYNNKELIINETVPNRFSPKSPDKAHLNLHINSLELGDSAVYFCASSQAGGTSPLHFGNGTRLTVT.

This clonotype was detected many times. This rearrangement joins TRBV6-2 or TRBV6-3 to TRBJ2-7; no clear D gene. V lost 3 bases and J lost 2, with 8 bases in between. The germline CDR1 and CDR2 sequences are MNHEY and SVGEGT. There are 13 residues in the CDR3. DNA of the CDR3: TGTGCCAGCAGTTATCTGGGTACCTACGAGCAGTACTTC. It specifies CASSYLGTYEQYF.

This clonotype appeared many times. V gene TRBV28 combines with J gene TRBJ1-3; D may be TRBD1 (6 bases). This CDR3 has 17 residues. Germline CDR1 is MDHEN and CDR2 is SYDVKM. V gave up 5 bases and J gave up 0 bases, with 17 bases separating them. CDR3 protein: CASSTRTARGSGNTIYF. The CDR3 DNA reads TGTGCCAGCAGTACCAGGACAGCCCGGGGCTCTGGAAACACCATATATTTT.

This clonotype was seen ten or more times. This chain joins TRBV30 and TRBJ1-2, with D possibly being TRBD1 (6 bases). Per germline, CDR1 GTSNPN and CDR2 SVGIG (reference sequence). V was cut by 3 bases and J by 4 bases, with 15 bases left in between. The CDR3 consists of 14 residues. The CDR3 here is CAWSPGQRLYGYTF. The DNA of the CDR3 is TGTGCCTGGAGCCCCGGACAGCGCCTCTATGGCTACACCTTC. The variable domain in full, completed from reference TRBV30 and TRBJ1-2, reads SQTIHQWPATLVQPVGSPLSLECTVEGTSNPNLYWYRQAAGRGLQLLFYSVGIGQISSEVPQNLSASRPQDRQFILSSKKLLLSDSGFYLCAWSPGQRLYGYTFGSGTRLTVV.

Many counts were recorded for this clonotype. V gene TRBV7-2 combines with J gene TRBJ1-1; 10 nucleotides agree with TRBD1. This CDR3 has 15 residues. V trimming: 5 bases; J trimming: 5 bases; junction bases outside the gene matches: 8. In germline, CDR1 is SGHTA, CDR2 FQGNSA. The CDR3 region is CASSRRQGAPTEAFF. The DNA for the CDR3 is TGTGCCAGCAGCCGTCGACAGGGGGCGCCTACTGAAGCTTTCTTT.